The rows below give T cell receptor beta chains drawn from one sample of a study of blood T cell repertoires in COVID-19. Only in-frame clones appear in the TCRdb table, and some are missing; sequencing was by immunoSEQ multiplex PCR. The repertoire holds 250,000 or so clones, roughly 87% seen once, with just over 2.5% in the top ten. Sequencing was done on a sample of PBMCs or T cells enriched from blood (not recorded which). The receptors here all came from a woman under 40 with acute COVID-19. Each CDR3 is given with its conserved first and last residue. D genes are given only for firm matches.

J | D | V | CDR3
TRBJ1-2 | NA | TRBV7-2 | CASSLGLGWNGYTF
TRBJ2-2 | NA | TRBV27 | CASSFRQAGELFF
TRBJ1-1 | NA | TRBV7-6 | CASSLTGGNTEAFF
TRBJ1-2 | TRBD1 | TRBV27 | CARGQDGNYGYTF
TRBJ2-1 | NA | TRBV19 | CASSGVSYNEQFF
TRBJ1-1 | NA | TRBV5-5 | CASTPGTEAFF
TRBJ2-1 | TRBD2 | TRBV15 | CATILSPRLAGEKFGNEQFF
TRBJ2-4 | TRBD1 | TRBV5-4 | CASSLPRQGAKNIQYF
TRBJ2-1 | NA | TRBV11-3 | CASSLDRGDNEQFF
TRBJ2-2 | NA | TRBV6-5 | CASSYFRTGNTGELFF
TRBJ2-1 | NA | TRBV5-1 | CASSFTGNNEQFF
TRBJ1-2 | NA | TRBV5-1 | CASSSQGGYGYTF
TRBJ1-2 | NA | TRBV4-3 | CASSQDQPSNYGYTF
TRBJ2-7 | NA | TRBV7-2 | CASSLGGIYEQYF
TRBJ1-1 | TRBD1 | TRBV30 | CAWSGGQVEAFF
TRBJ2-1 | NA | TRBV5-1 | CASSLPPQGQFF
TRBJ2-2 | TRBD1 | TRBV5-1 | CASSRDRPVLGTGELFF
TRBJ1-1 | NA | TRBV25-1 | CASTPQAGIEAFF
TRBJ1-2 | TRBD1 | TRBV7-9 | CASSLLGRGSNERYTF
TRBJ2-7 | TRBD2 | TRBV10-2 | CASSERVAGTYEQYF
TRBJ1-1 | TRBD1 | TRBV7-2 | CASSLWDRGRWDTEAFF
TRBJ2-1 | TRBD1 | TRBV27 | CASSLRSTLDRQTYNEQFF
TRBJ1-2 | NA | TRBV4-3 | CASSQVGENYGYTF
TRBJ2-4 | TRBD2 | TRBV9 | CASSPFAGGTIGNIQYF
TRBJ1-2 | NA | TRBV7-2 | CASSWGRAVDDYGYTF
TRBJ1-2 | TRBD1 | TRBV3-1/TRBV3-2 | CASSPGGYDYGYTF
TRBJ1-2 | TRBD1 | TRBV5-1 | CASSLQGAADYGYTF
TRBJ1-5 | NA | TRBV2 | CASSEVEKGNDQPQHF
TRBJ2-2 | TRBD1 | TRBV6-5 | CASSYSYGQDTGELFF
TRBJ2-7 | NA | TRBV2 | CASSAFLRVGCPYEQYF
TRBJ1-2 | NA | TRBV7-2 | CASSLGVSAGAGGYTF
TRBJ1-1 | NA | TRBV6-2/TRBV6-3 | CASSPDTEAFF
TRBJ1-1 | NA | TRBV15 | CATSRDWGGDTEAFF
TRBJ1-1 | TRBD1 | TRBV27 | CASSLSGTGWTEAFF
TRBJ1-1 | TRBD1 | TRBV5-1 | CASSSDRVTEAFF
TRBJ1-6 | TRBD1 | TRBV10-3 | CAISATGGVDNSPLHF
TRBJ2-1 | NA | TRBV12-3/TRBV12-4 | CASSSDRYHEQFF
TRBJ1-6 | NA | TRBV4-3 | CASSLGDSPLHF
TRBJ2-4 | NA | TRBV7-9 | CASSLGSYPTGVDF
TRBJ1-5 | NA | TRBV27 | CASSLSSKGRTNGDQPQHF
TRBJ1-1 | TRBD1 | TRBV18 | CASSQGALGNTEAFF
TRBJ1-3 | NA | TRBV7-9 | CASSLVGGGNTIYF
TRBJ2-1 | NA | TRBV12-3/TRBV12-4 | CASSAGPTRFF
TRBJ1-1 | NA | TRBV7-9 | CASSLREVTEAFF
TRBJ2-1 | NA | TRBV6-5 | CATAGGDNEQFF
TRBJ1-4 | NA | TRBV27 | CASSFPIGGYEKLFF
TRBJ2-3 | TRBD2 | TRBV7-9 | CASRLAAGTDTQYF
TRBJ2-5 | TRBD1 | TRBV7-7 | CASSLAGDRGETQYF
TRBJ2-7 | TRBD1 | TRBV18 | CASSPGTGGNEQYF
TRBJ1-5 | TRBD1 | TRBV27 | CASGWDRDQPQHF
TRBJ2-2 | TRBD2 | TRBV27 | CASSSWPTSLGAGELFF
TRBJ1-5 | TRBD1 | TRBV18 | CASSPGTGGIQPQHF
TRBJ1-5 | TRBD1 | TRBV7-2 | CASSTRQGDQPQHF
TRBJ1-6 | NA | TRBV6-5 | CASRERSPLHF
TRBJ2-7 | TRBD1 | TRBV13 | CASSFRDRPYEQYF
TRBJ2-2 | NA | TRBV5-5 | CASSFHFGTPARTGELFF
TRBJ1-1 | NA | TRBV5-1 | CASSLNSGGGGTEAFF